The present T cell receptor (delta chain) was sequenced within a study of gamma-delta T cells after stem cell transplantation. TCRdb called clones anew from the RT-PCR reads with CATT. The data contain about 1,600 delta-chain clones, around 5.8% of them singletons. By share of the sample, this clone is medium-sized (0.01 to 0.1%). A read error may explain this, as a much larger clone is one base away. Sequenced sample: gamma-delta T cells. The receptor was derived from a human donor. It is not recorded whose cells these are; they may come from a transplant donor.

CDR3 coding DNA: TGTGCCTGTGACGGACTGGGACCACAATCCAAACTCATCTTT. Translating gives CACDGLGPQSKLIF. The J gene is TRDJ1, the V gene TRDV2; TRDD3 might be the D (6 bases). The V end was cut by 3 bases, the J end by 8 bases, with 18 bases between. Germline V lookup: CDR1 GEAIGNYY, CDR2 EKD. The CDR3 consists of 14 residues.